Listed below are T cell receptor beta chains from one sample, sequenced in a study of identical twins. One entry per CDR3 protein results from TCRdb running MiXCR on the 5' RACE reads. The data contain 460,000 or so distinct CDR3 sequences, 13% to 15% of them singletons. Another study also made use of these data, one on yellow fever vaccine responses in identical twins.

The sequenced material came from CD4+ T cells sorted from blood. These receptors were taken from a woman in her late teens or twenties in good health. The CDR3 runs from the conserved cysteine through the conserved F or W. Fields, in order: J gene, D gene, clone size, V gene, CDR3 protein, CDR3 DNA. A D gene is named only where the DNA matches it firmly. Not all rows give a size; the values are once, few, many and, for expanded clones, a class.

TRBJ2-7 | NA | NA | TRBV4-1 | CASSQGNRVVEQYF | TGCGCCAGCAGCCAAGGCAACAGGGTCGTCGAGCAGTACTTC
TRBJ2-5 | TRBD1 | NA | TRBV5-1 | CASSPDRVSKTQYF | TGCGCCAGCAGCCCAGACAGGGTCTCTAAGACCCAGTACTTC
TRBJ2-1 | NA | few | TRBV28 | CASSSAGLRQDEQFF | TGTGCCAGCAGTTCCGCGGGGCTCCGACAGGATGAGCAGTTCTTC
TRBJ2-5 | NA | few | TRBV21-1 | CASSRLERETQYF | TGTGCCAGCAGCCGACTAGAGCGAGAGACCCAGTACTTC
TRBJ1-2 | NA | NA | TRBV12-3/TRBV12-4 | CASNWRRTNYGYTF | TGTGCCAGCAACTGGCGGAGAACTAACTATGGCTACACCTTC
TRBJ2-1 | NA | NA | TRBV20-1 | CSALGTVYNEQFF | TGCAGTGCCCTCGGGACGGTTTACAATGAGCAGTTCTTC
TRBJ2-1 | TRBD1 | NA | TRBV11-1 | CASSLAGTGRRSGNEQFF | TGTGCCAGCAGTTTAGCCGGGACAGGCCGGAGGAGTGGGAATGAGCAGTTCTTC
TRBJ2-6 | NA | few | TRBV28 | CASSLFSARSGANVLTF | TGTGCCAGCAGTTTATTCTCTGCCCGATCTGGGGCCAACGTCCTGACTTTC
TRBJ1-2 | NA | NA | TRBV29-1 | CSAGQYGYTF | TGCAGCGCTGGACAGTATGGCTACACCTTC
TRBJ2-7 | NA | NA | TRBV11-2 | CASSQMRSFYEQYF | TGTGCCAGCAGCCAAATGCGGAGCTTTTACGAGCAGTACTTC
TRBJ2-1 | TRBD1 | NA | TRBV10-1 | CASSEDPTGNEQFF | TGCGCCAGCAGTGAGGACCCGACAGGGAATGAGCAGTTCTTC
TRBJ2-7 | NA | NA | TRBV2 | CASGEGYREQYF | TGTGCCAGCGGTGAAGGGTACAGGGAGCAGTACTTC
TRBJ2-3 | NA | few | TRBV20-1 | CSARAVVTNTDTQYF | TGCAGTGCTCGGGCGGTCGTGACTAACACAGATACGCAGTATTTT
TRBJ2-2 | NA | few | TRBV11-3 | CASSLRTGKNTGELFF | TGTGCCAGCAGCCTTAGGACTGGGAAGAACACCGGGGAGCTGTTTTTT
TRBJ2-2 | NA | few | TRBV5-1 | CASSWGAGGTGELFF | TGCGCCAGCAGCTGGGGAGCCGGAGGTACCGGGGAGCTGTTTTTT
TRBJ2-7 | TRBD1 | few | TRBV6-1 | CASSEFGQGFYEQYF | TGTGCCAGCAGTGAATTTGGACAGGGTTTCTACGAGCAGTACTTC
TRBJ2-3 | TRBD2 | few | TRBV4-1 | CASSAGTSGDTQYF | TGCGCCAGCAGCGCCGGGACTAGCGGGGATACGCAGTATTTT
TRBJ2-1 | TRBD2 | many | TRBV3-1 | CASSRLAGGGEQFF | TGTGCCAGCAGTCGCCTAGCGGGGGGGGGAGAGCAGTTCTTC
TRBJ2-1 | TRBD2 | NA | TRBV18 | CASSARLANGESSYNEQFF | TGTGCCAGCTCAGCTCGACTAGCTAATGGAGAGAGCTCCTACAATGAGCAGTTCTTC
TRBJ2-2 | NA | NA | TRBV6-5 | CASSYPKGGQTGELFF | TGTGCCAGCAGTTACCCGAAGGGGGGCCAAACCGGGGAGCTGTTTTTT
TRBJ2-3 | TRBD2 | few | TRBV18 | CASSPIPPAGVGTDTQYF | TGTGCCAGCTCTCCCATACCTCCAGCGGGAGTGGGCACAGATACGCAGTATTTT
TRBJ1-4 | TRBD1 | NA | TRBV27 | CASRALIGTGTLTTNEKLFF | TGTGCCAGCAGAGCACTTATCGGGACAGGGACCCTCACAACTAATGAAAAACTGTTTTTT
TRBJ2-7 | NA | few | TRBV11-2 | CASSLVLGEAYEQYF | TGTGCCAGCAGCTTAGTCCTGGGGGAGGCCTACGAGCAGTACTTC